This T cell receptor (beta chain) derives from a study of blood T cell repertoires in COVID-19. Overall study: COVID-19 samples collected from the United States, Italy and Spain covered acute and convalescent phases.

CDR3 length equals 14 residues. Trimming removed 0 bases at V and 9 bases at J, with 12 bases between. Germline V lookup: CDR1 GTSNPN, CDR2 SVGIG (reference sequence). The table lists this clone with a count of one. The assay was immunoSEQ multiplex PCR, and TCRdb's table has in-frame clones only and misses some. The sample yields about 220,000 clones, about 80% seen once. This rearrangement joins TRBV30 to TRBJ1-6, with a possible D match to TRBD1 (5 bases). The receptor comes from a man in his forties who had recovered from COVID-19. Sample: PBMCs or T cells enriched from blood (not recorded which). CDR3 amino acids: CAWSVDLRGSPLHF. The CDR3 DNA reads TGTGCCTGGAGTGTAGACCTAAGGGGTTCACCCCTCCACTTT.